Shown below are 28 T cell receptor beta chains from a single sample sequenced in a study of early T cells in non-severe SARS-CoV-2 infection. TCRdb itself ran the 5' RACE reads through MiXCR, one entry per CDR3 protein. There are some 70,000 distinct CDR3 sequences in the sample; less than 15% occur only once, and about 4% lies in the top ten. Material: whole blood. The receptors here all came from an adult who was a healthcare worker with PCR-confirmed SARS-CoV-2 infection or an uninfected control (not recorded which).

The rearrangement uses TRBV28 and TRBJ2-7, with TRBD1 identical over 8 bases. The CDR3 loop spans 15 amino acids. V was clipped by 6 bases and J by 0 bases; unmatched bases: 7. Germline V gene sequence: CDR1 MDHEN, CDR2 SYDVKM. DNA of the CDR3: TGTGCCAGCAGGGGGACAGGATTTAGCTCCTACGAGCAGTACTTC. The encoded protein is CASRGTGFSSYEQYF.

As regards this clonotype: At one boundary the junction diverges from the germline segment, which might be a read error. The DNA for the CDR3 is TGTGTCAGCGCAGTTTTGGTAGCGGGACTCAATGAGCAGTTCTTC. This codes for CVSAVLVAGLNEQFF. The gene calls are TRBV28 and TRBJ2-1; 8 bases match TRBD2. Germline-derived CDR1 and CDR2 are MDHEN and SYDVKM. This CDR3 is 15 amino acids long.

This clonotype was observed a few times. V and J are TRBV28 and TRBJ2-1, with D possibly called TRBD1 or TRBD2 (5 bases each). This CDR3 has 14 residues. Trimming cost V 2 bases and J 8 bases, with 13 bases left between them. Germline CDR1 is MDHEN and CDR2 is SYDVKM. The CDR3 reads CASSLRGPEDEQFF. The CDR3 coding sequence is TGTGCCAGCAGTTTAAGGGGCCCGGAGGATGAGCAGTTCTTC.

This clonotype was counted ten times or more. J is TRBJ2-7 and V is TRBV27, with 14 bases fitting TRBD2. CDR1 is MNHEY, CDR2 SMNVEV, per germline (reference sequence). CDR3 size: 15 residues. J gave up 3 bases and V 6 bases, and 4 bases lay outside the gene matches. CDR3 in DNA: TGTGCCAGCAGAGGGACTAGCGGGAGTGTCTACGAGCAGTACTTC. Its protein product is CASRGTSGSVYEQYF.

In its sample, this clonotype was seen many times. The chain is built from TRBV18 and TRBJ1-1; no clear D. The germline gives CDR1 KGHSH, CDR2 LQKENI. V was shortened by 4 bases and J by 1 base, with 10 bases between the two germline ends. The CDR3 sequence is 14 residues long. The CDR3 loop reads CASSHRSRNTEAFF. The CDR3 DNA sequence: TGTGCCAGCTCACATCGTTCAAGGAACACTGAAGCTTTCTTT.

This clonotype was recorded at least ten times. V is TRBV14 and J is TRBJ1-2; D perhaps matches TRBD1 (6 bases). The germline V gene encodes CDR1 SGHDN and CDR2 FVKESK. The V gene lost 2 bases and the J gene lost 7 bases, with 14 bases spanning the gap. CDR3 size: 14 residues. This chain's CDR3 is CASSQPLDSSGYTF. Written as DNA, the CDR3 is TGTGCCAGCAGCCAACCTCTGGACAGTTCTGGCTACACCTTC.

The chain combines TRBV28 with TRBJ2-7; 8 positions match TRBD2. The CDR3 runs to 16 residues. After removal of 3 bases from V and 2 bases from J, the junction contained 9 bases not matched to a gene. Germline loops: CDR1 MDHEN, CDR2 SYDVKM. The CDR3 nucleotides are TGTGCCAGCAGTTTCACCGGGACTAGACCTACCTACGAGCAGTACTTC. Residues: CASSFTGTRPTYEQYF.

This clonotype was seen a handful of times. The chain couples TRBV27 to TRBJ2-1; D is unresolved. This CDR3 comprises 9 residues. The germline gives CDR1 MNHEY, CDR2 SMNVEV (reference sequence). Trimming took off 10 bases at V and 8 bases at J, with 6 bases between the two ends. This CDR3 reads CAILDEQFF. The CDR3 region has the DNA TGTGCCATTTTGGATGAGCAGTTCTTC.

The chain employs TRBV7-9 and TRBJ2-5; D is uncertain. The germline V gene encodes CDR1 SEHNR and CDR2 FQNEAQ (reference sequence). V lost 0 bases and J 5 bases, leaving 13 bases between the germline ends. The CDR3 loop spans 15 amino acids. CDR3 loop: CASSLAGPGEETQYF. CDR3 nucleotides: TGTGCCAGCAGCTTAGCTGGGCCCGGAGAGGAGACCCAGTACTTC.

The sample holds many counts of this clonotype. The J gene is TRBJ2-3, the V gene TRBV29-1; 9 bases fit TRBD2. Trimming took 5 bases from V and 7 from J; bases not matched to a gene: 7. Per germline, CDR1 SQVTM and CDR2 ANQGSEA. This CDR3 has 13 amino acids. Here the CDR3 reads CSVIAGDLHTQYF. The CDR3 nucleotides read TGCAGCGTTATAGCGGGAGACTTACATACGCAGTATTTT.

This clonotype was observed at least ten times. This sequence joins TRBV3-1 and TRBJ2-7; 9 bases fit TRBD1. This CDR3 region has 14 residues. J lost 6 bases, V lost 4 bases, and 7 bases had no gene match. Germline-derived CDR1 and CDR2 are LGHDT and YNNKEL (reference sequence). DNA for the CDR3: TGTGCCAGCAGCCCGGCAGGGACAGGGAGCGAGCAGTACTTC. Its translation: CASSPAGTGSEQYF.

This clonotype was seen many times. The chain employs TRBV28 and TRBJ2-1, with D maybe TRBD2 (6 bases). Trimming removed 3 bases from V and 10 bases from J, with 16 bases in between. CDR1 and CDR2 from the germline V gene are MDHEN and SYDVKM. CDR3 length equals 14 residues. In nucleotides, the CDR3 is TGTGCCAGCAGTTTGCCCCCCTGGGGGGAGGAGCAGTTCTTC. Its translation: CASSLPPWGEEQFF.

The table lists this clonotype with a few counts. This CDR3 reads CASSIGQGAAFF. The CDR3 DNA follows: TGTGCCAGTAGTATAGGGCAAGGGGCGGCTTTCTTT. This sequence joins TRBV19 and TRBJ1-1; tentatively, D is TRBD1 (5 bases). V lost 1 base and J lost 11, with 11 bases in between. The CDR3 covers 12 residues. CDR1 is LNHDA, CDR2 SQIVND, per germline (reference sequence). Based on the CDR3 plus reference TRBV19 and TRBJ1-1, the full variable domain is DGGITQSPKYLFRKEGQNVTLSCEQNLNHDAMYWYRQDPGQGLRLIYYSQIVNDFQKGDIAEGYSVSREKKESFPLTVTSAQKNPTAFYLCASSIGQGAAFFGQGTRLTVV.

In this sample, this clonotype turned up many times. V and J are TRBV12-3 or TRBV12-4 and TRBJ2-3, with 7 bases fitting TRBD2. Trimming at V came to 7 bases and at J to 0 bases, leaving 7 bases not matched to a gene. The CDR3 is 15 residues long. The CDR3 reads CASTLGDYSTDTQYF. In DNA form, the CDR3 reads TGTGCCAGCACCCTGGGGGACTATAGCACAGATACGCAGTATTTT.

The sample holds many counts of this clonotype. The chain recombines TRBV5-6 with TRBJ2-6; D remains unclear. The V end was cut by 4 bases, the J end by 2 bases, with 7 bases between. From germline, CDR1 is SGHDT and CDR2 YYEEEE. This CDR3 contains 14 residues. The CDR3: CASSPEAGANVLTF. The CDR3 DNA follows: TGTGCCAGCAGCCCCGAAGCTGGGGCCAACGTCCTGACTTTC.

This clonotype was observed a handful of times. The J gene is TRBJ2-6, the V gene TRBV4-2, with D possibly called TRBD1 or TRBD2 (5 bases each). Trimming left V 3 bases short and J 0 bases short, with 15 bases between. Germline CDR1 and CDR2: LGHNA and YNFKEQ. The CDR3 spans 18 residues. CDR3 amino acids: CASSQGFGGSSGANVLTF. The DNA for the CDR3 is TGTGCCAGCAGCCAGGGGTTTGGGGGAAGCTCTGGGGCCAACGTCCTGACTTTC.

This clonotype has at least ten counts. The rearrangement uses TRBV6-1 and TRBJ2-5, with 8 nucleotides matching TRBD1. CDR3 length: 15 residues. Germline-derived CDR1 and CDR2 are MNHNS and SASEGT. V shed 8 bases and J 5 bases; nucleotides not matched to a gene: 13. This CDR3 reads CASGRTGGDGETQYF. In DNA form, the CDR3 reads TGTGCCAGCGGACGCACAGGGGGTGACGGGGAGACCCAGTACTTC.

This clonotype was observed a handful of times. This chain links TRBV18 with TRBJ1-1; no definite D call. The CDR3 is 16 residues long. V lost 1 base, J lost 0 bases, and 12 bases lay in between. Germline loops: CDR1 KGHSH, CDR2 LQKENI. CDR3 DNA sequence: TGTGCCAGCTCACCACAGCCTGCCACCATGAACACTGAAGCTTTCTTT. Its protein product is CASSPQPATMNTEAFF. The complete variable domain, with remaining parts taken from reference TRBV18 and TRBJ1-1, reads NAGVMQNPRHLVRRRGQEARLRCSPMKGHSHVYWYRQLPEEGLKFMVYLQKENIIDESGMPKERFSAEFPKEGPSILRIQQVVRGDSAAYFCASSPQPATMNTEAFFGQGTRLTVV.

This clonotype has only a few counts. The chain has TRBV20-1 and TRBJ2-3; D possibly matches TRBD1 or TRBD2 (5 bases each). The CDR3 covers 14 residues. V was clipped by 2 bases and J by 5 bases, with 14 bases between them. Per the germline V gene, CDR1 is DFQATT and CDR2 is SNEGSKA (reference sequence). The CDR3 sequence is CSARHWGMEDTQYF. Here the CDR3 DNA reads TGCAGTGCTAGACATTGGGGGATGGAAGATACGCAGTATTTT.

This clonotype was found many times. This chain links TRBV5-6 with TRBJ2-4, with TRBD1 matching over 8 bases. V trimming: 5 bases; J trimming: 4 bases; junction bases outside the gene matches: 5. This CDR3 is built from 14 residues. Per germline, CDR1 SGHDT and CDR2 YYEEEE. DNA of the CDR3: TGTGCCAGCAGATCCTGGACAGGGAAAAACATTCAGTACTTC. Encoded protein: CASRSWTGKNIQYF. Supplemented by reference TRBV5-6 and TRBJ2-4, the full variable domain reads DAGVTQSPTHLIKTRGQQVTLRCSPKSGHDTVSWYQQALGQGPQFIFQYYEEEERQRGNFPDRFSGHQFPNYSSELNVNALLLGDSALYLCASRSWTGKNIQYFGAGTRLSVL.

This clonotype was counted at least ten times. In DNA, the CDR3 is TGTGCCACCAGCAGAGATAGGGGAAACGAGCAGTACTTC. Its protein is CATSRDRGNEQYF. J is TRBJ2-7 and V is TRBV15, with D possibly being TRBD1 (5 bases). The CDR3 totals 13 residues. Germline assignment: CDR1 LNHNV and CDR2 YYDKDF (reference sequence). V was pared by 0 bases and J by 5 bases, with 8 bases between.

This clonotype was detected only a few times. The V call is TRBV28, the J call TRBJ1-5, with a tentative D call TRBD1 (5 bases). Per germline, CDR1 MDHEN and CDR2 SYDVKM. Trimming took 2 bases from V and 4 from J, leaving 18 bases between them. CDR3 length: 17 residues. The CDR3 DNA reads TGTGCCAGCAGTTTAAAGGGGAGAGGGGCGAATAATCAGCCCCAGCATTTT. It encodes CASSLKGRGANNQPQHF. Full variable domain (rest looked up from reference TRBV28 and TRBJ1-5): DVKVTQSSRYLVKRTGEKVFLECVQDMDHENMFWYRQDPGLGLRLIYFSYDVKMKEKGDIPEGYSVSREKKERFSLILESASTNQTSMYLCASSLKGRGANNQPQHFGDGTRLSIL.

This chain joins TRBV7-9 and TRBJ2-6; D ambiguous. V lost 1 base and J 4 bases, leaving 5 bases between the germline ends. CDR1 and CDR2 (germline): SEHNR, FQNEAQ (reference sequence). The CDR3 contains 14 residues. The CDR3 spells CASSLDPGANVLTF. Written as DNA, the CDR3 is TGTGCCAGCAGCTTAGATCCCGGGGCCAACGTCCTGACTTTC.

This clonotype has a handful of counts. The V call is TRBV2, the J call TRBJ1-1; D is perhaps TRBD1 (5 bases). V was cut by 4 bases and J by 3 bases, with 12 bases left in between. CDR3 length equals 14 residues. Looked up from germline, CDR1 is SNHLY and CDR2 is FYNNEI. The CDR3 loop is CASSGAGQDTEAFF. The CDR3 region has the DNA TGTGCCAGCAGTGGAGCAGGGCAAGACACTGAAGCTTTCTTT.

In this sample, this clonotype turned up a few times. The chain carries TRBV5-6 and TRBJ2-3; no firm D call. CDR3 size: 12 residues. Germline V gives CDR1 SGHDT, CDR2 YYEEEE. V was shortened by 6 bases and J by 1 base, with 6 bases between the two germline ends. CDR3 nucleotides: TGTGCCAGCACCCCCGGCACAGATACGCAGTATTTT. Its protein product is CASTPGTDTQYF.

This clonotype was recorded at least ten times. The DNA for the CDR3 is TGCGCCAGCAGCTCTCAGGGAACCCAAGAGACCCAGTACTTC. It encodes CASSSQGTQETQYF. This chain uses TRBV5-1 with TRBJ2-5; a possible D gene is TRBD1 (5 bases). CDR1 and CDR2 (germline): SGHRS, YFSETQ. The ends were cut back, 3 bases at V and 1 base at J, with 10 bases in the middle. The length of the CDR3 is 14 residues.

Notes on this clonotype: A much larger clone sits a single nucleotide away, making a read error possible. V is TRBV7-6 and J is TRBJ2-7; D possibly corresponds to TRBD1 (5 bases). This CDR3 has 13 residues. Per germline, CDR1 SGHVS and CDR2 FNYEAQ. The CDR3 region has the DNA TGTGCCAGCAGCTTAGAGGGGATGGACGAGCAGTGCTTC. As protein: CASSLEGMDEQCF.

This clonotype was seen a few times. The gene calls are TRBV9 and TRBJ2-7; 12 nucleotides agree with TRBD2. Trimming at V came to 4 bases and at J to 5 bases, leaving 4 bases not matched to a gene. This CDR3 has 14 residues. Germline loops: CDR1 SGDLS, CDR2 YYNGEE. In DNA form, the CDR3 reads TGTGCCAGCAGCCCCCGACTAGCGGGAGACGAGCAGTACTTC. It is translated as CASSPRLAGDEQYF.